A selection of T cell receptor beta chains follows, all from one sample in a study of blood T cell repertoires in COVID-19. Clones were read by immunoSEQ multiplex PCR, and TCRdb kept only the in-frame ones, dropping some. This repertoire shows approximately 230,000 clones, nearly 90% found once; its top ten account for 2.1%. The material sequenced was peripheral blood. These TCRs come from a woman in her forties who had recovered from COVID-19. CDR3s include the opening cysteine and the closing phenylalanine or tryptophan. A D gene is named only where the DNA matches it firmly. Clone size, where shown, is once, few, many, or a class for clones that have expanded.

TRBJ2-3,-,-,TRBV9,TGTGCCAGCAGCGAGAGACAGGACTCAGGGGGGAATACGCAGTATTTT,CASSERQDSGGNTQYF
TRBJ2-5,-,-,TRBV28,TGTGCCACAGCGCCGAGGAGGGGGGGGTTCCAAGAGACCCAGTACTTC,CATAPRRGGFQETQYF
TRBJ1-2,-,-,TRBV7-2,TGTGCCAGCAGCAGGGACTCTAACTATGGCTACACCTTC,CASSRDSNYGYTF
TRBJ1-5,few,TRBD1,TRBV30,TGTGCCTGGAGTGACAGGGGGCGCAATCAGCCCCAGCATTTT,CAWSDRGRNQPQHF
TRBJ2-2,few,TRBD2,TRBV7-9,TGTGCCAGCACCCTAGAGGGACTAGCGGTCCCGAACACCGGGGAGCTGTTTTTT,CASTLEGLAVPNTGELFF
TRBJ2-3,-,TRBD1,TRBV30,TGTGCCTGGAGCAAGGGACAGGAGAGGGGTACGCAGTATTTT,CAWSKGQERGTQYF
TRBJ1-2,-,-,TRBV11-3,TGTGCCAGCAGCCCGGGTCGGACAGACGCTAACTATGGCTACACCTTC,CASSPGRTDANYGYTF
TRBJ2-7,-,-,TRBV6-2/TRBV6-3,TGTGCCAGCAGTTACTCGAGGGCAGTTTCGTACGAGCAGTACTTC,CASSYSRAVSYEQYF
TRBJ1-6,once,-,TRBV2,TGTGCCAGCAGTGAAGCGGCTAGACGGGGAAATTCACCCCTCCACTTT,CASSEAARRGNSPLHF
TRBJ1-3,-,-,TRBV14,TGTGCCAGCAGCCAATCTCGAAACACCATATATTTT,CASSQSRNTIYF
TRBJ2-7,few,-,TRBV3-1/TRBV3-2,TGTGCCAGCAGCCAAGATTTGGCAGTCTACGAGCAGTACTTC,CASSQDLAVYEQYF
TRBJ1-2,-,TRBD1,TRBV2,TGTGCCAGCAGCGGGGGACAGGGTATTGGCTACACCTTC,CASSGGQGIGYTF
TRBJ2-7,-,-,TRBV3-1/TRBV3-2,TGTGCCAGCAGCCAAGATCTCGCGGGGGCCTACTACGAGCAGTACTTC,CASSQDLAGAYYEQYF
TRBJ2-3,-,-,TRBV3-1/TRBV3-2,TGTGCCAGCAGCCAATCTGCAAGACAGCCAGGTACGCAGTATTTT,CASSQSARQPGTQYF
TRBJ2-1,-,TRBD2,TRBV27,TGTGCCAGCAGTTCCCTGGGGGGGGTTGAGCAGTTCTTC,CASSSLGGVEQFF